These 5 T cell receptor beta chains share one sample of origin, sequenced in a study of blood T cell repertoires in COVID-19. Some clones are missing from TCRdb's copy, which holds only in-frame ones; the method was immunoSEQ multiplex PCR. The table records just over 250,000 clones, around 92% of them present only once. What was sequenced was peripheral blood. These receptors all stem from a person between 18 and 35 years old with COVID-19, enrolled during active disease.

The V gene is TRBV5-1, the J gene TRBJ1-4; 7 nucleotides match TRBD1. Trimming cost V 0 bases and J 0 bases; bases outside gene matches: 2. The CDR3 extends over 16 amino acids. The germline V gene has CDR1 SGHRS and CDR2 YFSETQ. The DNA of the CDR3 is TGCGCCAGCAGCTTGGCTGGGACAGCAACTAATGAAAAACTGTTTTTT. Translating gives CASSLAGTATNEKLFF. Filled out from reference TRBV5-1 and TRBJ1-4, the complete variable domain reads KAGVTQTPRYLIKTRGQQVTLSCSPISGHRSVSWYQQTPGQGLQFLFEYFSETQRNKGNFPGRFSGRQFSNSRSEMNVSTLELGDSALYLCASSLAGTATNEKLFFGSGTQLSVL.

This chain uses TRBV5-1 with TRBJ1-2; a possible D gene is TRBD1 (5 bases). Germline CDR1 reads SGHRS; CDR2 reads YFSETQ. Trimming shortened V by 0 bases and J by 2 bases, and 5 bases separated the two germline ends. The CDR3 loop spans 13 amino acids. This CDR3 reads CASSLDRNYGYTF. The CDR3 DNA follows: TGCGCCAGCAGCTTGGACAGGAACTATGGCTACACCTTC.

The chain links TRBV3-1 (or the pseudogene TRBV3-2) to TRBJ2-7; 10 bases match TRBD2. V trimming: 1 base; J trimming: 6 bases; junction bases outside the gene matches: 6. Germline V CDR1 and CDR2: LGHDT, YNNKEL (reference sequence). The CDR3 has 15 residues. The CDR3 loop reads CASSQVLAGYGEQYF. DNA for the CDR3: TGTGCCAGCAGCCAAGTACTAGCGGGGTATGGCGAGCAGTACTTC.

Worth noting for this clone: The sample carries other DNA sequences with the same CDR3. V is TRBV27 and J is TRBJ2-1; 11 bases map to TRBD2. In germline, CDR1 is MNHEY, CDR2 SMNVEV (reference sequence). This CDR3 comprises 15 residues. Trimming took 5 bases from V and 1 from J; bases not matched to a gene: 1. In nucleotides, the CDR3 is TGTGCCAGCAGTCTAGCGGGAGGATCCTACAATGAGCAGTTCTTC. Amino acid sequence: CASSLAGGSYNEQFF.

The gene calls are TRBV19 and TRBJ1-4; D may be TRBD1 (5 bases). CDR1 is LNHDA, CDR2 SQIVND, per germline (reference sequence). Trimming removed 4 bases at V and 4 bases at J, with 19 bases between. This CDR3 has 17 amino acids. This chain's CDR3 is CASSTSLSRTHNEKLFF. CDR3 DNA: TGTGCCAGTAGTACTTCGTTGTCGAGGACACATAATGAAAAACTGTTTTTT.